The rows below give T cell receptor beta chains drawn from one sample of a study of OX40 agonist ivuxolimab in advanced cancers. TCRdb's table, derived via immunoSEQ multiplex PCR, lists solely in-frame clones and lacks some. This table has about 59,000 clones, 80% to 90% appearing once. Sequenced material: CD4+ or CD8+ T cells sorted from blood, taken in a trial of the OX40 agonist ivuxolimab. Source of these receptors: an adult with an advanced solid tumor such as melanoma, head and neck, liver or kidney cancer. The CDR3 runs from the conserved cysteine through the conserved F or W. The D gene is left open where the match is weak. Only some rows state a clone size, as once, few, many or a class for expanded clones.

cdr3_length | j_call | v_call | clone_size | d_call | cdr3_nt | cdr3_aa
16 | TRBJ1-6 | TRBV7-8 | once | - | TGTGCCAGCAGCCTAAGTGGGGCGGTACCAGCGAATACCCTCCACTTT | CASSLSGAVPANTLHF
16 | TRBJ2-3 | TRBV5-1 | few | TRBD2 | TGCGCCAGCAGCCCGGGACTAGCGGGACGCACAGATACGCAGTATTTT | CASSPGLAGRTDTQYF
17 | TRBJ1-5 | TRBV4-2 | - | TRBD1 | TGTGCCAGCAGCCAACCCAATCGAGGGGGCTGGGATCAGCCCCAGCATTTT | CASSQPNRGGWDQPQHF
13 | TRBJ2-1 | TRBV9 | - | TRBD2 | TGTGCCAGCAGCGTAGCGGGGGGGCTTGAGCAGTTCTTC | CASSVAGGLEQFF
17 | TRBJ2-2 | TRBV29-1 | once | TRBD2 | TGCAGCGTCGGAGGACTAGCGGGGGGTCCGAACACCGGGGAGCTGTTTTTT | CSVGGLAGGPNTGELFF
14 | TRBJ1-4 | TRBV7-2 | - | - | TGTGCCAGCAGCTTAGAACTCGTCGTCGAAAAACTGTTTTTT | CASSLELVVEKLFF
14 | TRBJ2-7 | TRBV6-5 | - | - | TGTGCCAGCAGGCGACCGACCGGGACCCCCGAGCAGTACTTC | CASRRPTGTPEQYF
18 | TRBJ2-4 | TRBV7-6 | - | - | TGTGCCAGCAGCTTAGCGCTAAAGGCCCCAGAAGACAAAAACATTCAGTACTTC | CASSLALKAPEDKNIQYF
18 | TRBJ2-3 | TRBV9 | - | - | TGTGCCAGCAGCGTTCCGGTGTCGTGGGAGGCCCTCACAGATACGCAGTATTTT | CASSVPVSWEALTDTQYF
14 | TRBJ2-7 | TRBV2 | - | TRBD2 | TGTGCCAGCAGGGGACTAGCGGGACGACACGAGCAGTACTTC | CASRGLAGRHEQYF
13 | TRBJ1-2 | TRBV6-5 | - | - | TGTGCCAGCAGTTACGAGGGAGGGTATGGCTACACCTTC | CASSYEGGYGYTF
12 | TRBJ1-2 | TRBV5-4 | few | - | TGTGCCAGCAGCGTGGACACGTATGGCTACACCTTC | CASSVDTYGYTF
14 | TRBJ2-3 | TRBV30 | once | - | TGTGCCTGGGACCCCGGAAGGCACACAGATACGCAGTATTTT | CAWDPGRHTDTQYF
14 | TRBJ2-5 | TRBV5-5 | - | TRBD1 | TGTGCCAGCAGCTTGGACAGGGGACGAGAGACCCAGTACTTC | CASSLDRGRETQYF